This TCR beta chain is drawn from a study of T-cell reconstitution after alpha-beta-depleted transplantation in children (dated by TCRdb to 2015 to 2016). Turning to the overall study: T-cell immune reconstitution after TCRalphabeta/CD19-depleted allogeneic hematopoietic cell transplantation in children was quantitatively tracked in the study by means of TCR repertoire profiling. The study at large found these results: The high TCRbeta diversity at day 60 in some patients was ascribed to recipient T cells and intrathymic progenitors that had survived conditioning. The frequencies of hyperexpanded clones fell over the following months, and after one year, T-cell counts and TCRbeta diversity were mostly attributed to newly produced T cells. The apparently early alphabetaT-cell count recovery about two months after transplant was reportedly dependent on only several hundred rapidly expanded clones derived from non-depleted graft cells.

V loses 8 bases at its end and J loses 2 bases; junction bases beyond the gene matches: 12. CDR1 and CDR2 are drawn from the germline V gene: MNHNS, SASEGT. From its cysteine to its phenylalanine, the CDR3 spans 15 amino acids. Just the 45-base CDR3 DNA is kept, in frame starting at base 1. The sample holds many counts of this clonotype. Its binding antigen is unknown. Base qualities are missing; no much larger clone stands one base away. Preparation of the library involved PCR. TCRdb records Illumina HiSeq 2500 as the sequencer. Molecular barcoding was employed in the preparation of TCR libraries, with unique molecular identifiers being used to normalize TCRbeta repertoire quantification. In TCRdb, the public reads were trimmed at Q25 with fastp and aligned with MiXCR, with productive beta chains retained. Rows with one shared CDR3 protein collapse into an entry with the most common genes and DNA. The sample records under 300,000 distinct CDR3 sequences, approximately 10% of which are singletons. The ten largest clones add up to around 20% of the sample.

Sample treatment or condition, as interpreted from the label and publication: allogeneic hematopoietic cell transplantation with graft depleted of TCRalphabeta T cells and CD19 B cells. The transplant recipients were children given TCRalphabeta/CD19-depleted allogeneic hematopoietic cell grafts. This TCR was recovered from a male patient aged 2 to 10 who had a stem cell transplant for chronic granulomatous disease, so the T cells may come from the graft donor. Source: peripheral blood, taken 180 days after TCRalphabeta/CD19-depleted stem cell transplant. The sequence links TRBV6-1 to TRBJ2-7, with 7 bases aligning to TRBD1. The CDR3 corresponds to CASLRTGAETYEQYF. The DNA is TGTGCCAGCCTTCGTACAGGGGCGGAAACCTACGAGCAGTACTTC.